This TCR beta chain comes out of a study of shared clonotypes between healthy human individuals (dated by TCRdb to the early 2020s). With respect to the entire study: A couple of women and a few men aged 18 to 49 years were included in the cohort. For each donor, CD4 naive and CD4 memory were each given three plates, CD8 naive was given two plates, and CD8 memory was given one plate. To increase sequencing depth and limit assay-specific biases, TCR repertoire library preparation and sequencing were carried out by different laboratories using diverse techniques. To estimate repertoire size and how much clonotypes are shared between individuals, the study performed deep sequencing of blood TCR repertoires from a few healthy adults. Per donor, leukapheresis produced somewhere between about 0.85 and 8.9 billion PBMCs. Study-level results and caveats: Incomplete sequencing was indicated by rarefaction of sorted-subset datasets, despite the large sequencing depth. The small number of donors limited the genetic and exposure-history diversity represented. Compared with non-shared clonotypes, clonotypes shared by all four sorted-subset donors had higher generation probabilities. Estimated clonotype richness was generally larger for naive than for memory subsets. Sampling was restricted to blood, and TCR repertoires in tissues likely differ from the TCR repertoires found in blood. Pairwise subsampling indicated that sequencing depth was expected to affect the degree of clonotype sharing among donors. Sharing across a handful of donors was observed for approximately 4.6% of naive CD4, over 3% of naive CD8, over 2% of memory CD4, and roughly 0.4% of memory CD8 clonotypes.

In the case of this clone: Its target antigen remains unknown. Base qualities are not at hand, and no much larger clone is one base apart.

The germline V gene yields LGHNA for CDR1 and YSLEER for CDR2. Trimming takes 1 base off V and 9 bases off J; junction bases not matched to a gene: 18. Including the terminal cysteine and phenylalanine, the CDR3 comprises 19 residues. Of the read, only the CDR3 DNA is kept; its 57 bases are in frame from base 1. Donors were healthy HIV-negative adults with no recently reported acute infections or vaccinations. Only Caucasian adults living in Nashville, Tennessee, USA were represented among the donors. The CD8 memory samples were a combination of magnetically selected CD45RO+ cells and CCR7-negative CD45RA+ effector memory (TemRA) cells. After blood collection by leukapheresis, PBMCs were isolated using Ficoll-Histopaque density gradient centrifugation and then cryopreserved in the vapor phase of liquid nitrogen. Purity and quantity of every magnetically sorted T cell population were checked by analytical flow cytometry. Genomic DNA was isolated from every sorted fraction and measured by UV absorbance on a Nanodrop 2000c.

Using the deep immunoSEQ assay, TCR CDR3 regions were amplified from genomic DNA by multiplex PCR. For each cell subset, the extracted genomic DNA was distributed evenly across all wells of several immunoSEQ 96-well plates, and each plate served as one replicate. For sorted subsets, roughly 200 ng of genomic DNA, equivalent to around 30,000 T cell genomes, went into each replicate PCR. Purified libraries were measured with a Qubit 3.0 fluorometer, size-checked on a Bioanalyzer 2100, and measured again with the KAPA Library Quantification kit. Every immunoSEQ 96-well plate was sequenced on a separate single-read 150-cycle Illumina NextSeq 550 flow cell. As for the original processing: Because the immunoSEQ output held only junctional sequences and lacked quality scores, the filtering could not match the filtering applied to full-length reads. To assign V/J genes and CDR3, sequences were annotated using PyIR, a Python wrapper for IgBLAST v1.9, with IMGT germline references. Any read was removed if the V/J assignment was weak (E-value above 1e-6), the CDR3 was missing, or the read contained stop codons, out-of-frame junctions, or ambiguous translated residues. A V3J clonotype was defined by an identical inferred V gene, J gene, and CDR3 amino acid sequence. The percentage overlap between two repertoires was calculated by dividing the number of shared unique clonotypes by the size of the smaller repertoire. RTK rarefaction, the Chao1 estimator, and Recon v2.1 estimates of unobserved clonotypes were used to assess repertoire richness. Generation probabilities were computed with OLGA for all TCRbeta clonotypes obtained by the gDNA method from several donors. Sourced from immuneACCESS, this table was stored by TCRdb with only in-frame sequences that have V and J called. A share of the clones is absent; for the studies checked, an unresolved V gene accounts for under half, and the remainder has no known explanation. The DNA gave D and trimming, while V, J and clone size come from that table. The sample table records roughly 300,000 clones; roughly 84% of these occur just once. Clones ranked in the top ten supply roughly 15% of the sample.

The V and J segments used are TRBV4-3 and TRBJ1-6, with 7 central nucleotides matching TRBD1. The sequence was obtained from a man younger than 35 in good health. What was sequenced was memory CD8+ T cells sorted from blood. The intended sense of this specimen's cell subset or site label: CD45RO+ cells pooled with CCR7-negative TemRA cells. For the CDR3, the sequence is CASSQGGGDSEWSGSPLHF. The sequenced DNA: TGCGCCAGCAGCCAAGGTGGGGGGGACAGCGAGTGGAGTGGTTCACCCCTCCACTTT.